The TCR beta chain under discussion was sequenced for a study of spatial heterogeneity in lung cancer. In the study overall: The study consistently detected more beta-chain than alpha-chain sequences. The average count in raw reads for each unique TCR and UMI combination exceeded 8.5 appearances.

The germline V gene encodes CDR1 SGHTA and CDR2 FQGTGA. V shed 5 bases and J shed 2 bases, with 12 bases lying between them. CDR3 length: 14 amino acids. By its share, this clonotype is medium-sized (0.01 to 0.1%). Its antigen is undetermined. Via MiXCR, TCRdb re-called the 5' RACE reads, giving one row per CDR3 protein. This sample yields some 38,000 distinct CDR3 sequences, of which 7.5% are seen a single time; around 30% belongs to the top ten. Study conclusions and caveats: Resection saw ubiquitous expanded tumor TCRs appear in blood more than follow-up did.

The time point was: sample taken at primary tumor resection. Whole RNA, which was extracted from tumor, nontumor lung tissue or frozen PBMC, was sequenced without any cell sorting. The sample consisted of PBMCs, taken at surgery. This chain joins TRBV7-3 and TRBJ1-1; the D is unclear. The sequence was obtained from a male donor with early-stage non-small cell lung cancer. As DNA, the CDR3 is TGTGCCAGCAGCCCAACGGGCACTAACACTGAAGCTTTCTTT. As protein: CASSPTGTNTEAFF.